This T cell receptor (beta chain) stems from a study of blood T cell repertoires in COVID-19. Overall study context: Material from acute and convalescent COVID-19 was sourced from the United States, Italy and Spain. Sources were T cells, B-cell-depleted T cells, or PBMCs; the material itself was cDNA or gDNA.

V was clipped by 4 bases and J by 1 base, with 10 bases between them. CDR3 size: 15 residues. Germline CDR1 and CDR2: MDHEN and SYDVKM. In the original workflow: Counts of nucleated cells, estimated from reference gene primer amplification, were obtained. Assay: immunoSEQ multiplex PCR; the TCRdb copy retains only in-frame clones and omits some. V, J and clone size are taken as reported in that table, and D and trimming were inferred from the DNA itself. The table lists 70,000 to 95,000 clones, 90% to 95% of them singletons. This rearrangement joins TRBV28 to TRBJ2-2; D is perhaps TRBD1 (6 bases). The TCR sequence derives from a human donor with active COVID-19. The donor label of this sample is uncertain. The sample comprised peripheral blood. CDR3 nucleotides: TGTGCCAGCAGTTCAATGACAGGGAACACCGGGGAGCTGTTTTTT. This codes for CASSSMTGNTGELFF.